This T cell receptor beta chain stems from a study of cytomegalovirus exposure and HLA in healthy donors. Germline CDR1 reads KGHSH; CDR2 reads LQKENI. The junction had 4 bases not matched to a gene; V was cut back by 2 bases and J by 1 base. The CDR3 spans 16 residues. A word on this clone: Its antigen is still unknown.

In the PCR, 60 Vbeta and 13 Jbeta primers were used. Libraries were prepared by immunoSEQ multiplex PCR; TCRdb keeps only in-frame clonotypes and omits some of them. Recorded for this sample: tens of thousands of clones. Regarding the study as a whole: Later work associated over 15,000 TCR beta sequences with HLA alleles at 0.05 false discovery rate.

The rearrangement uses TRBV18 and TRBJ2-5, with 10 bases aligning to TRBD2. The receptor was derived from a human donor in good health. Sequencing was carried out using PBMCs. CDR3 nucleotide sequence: TGTGCCAGCTCACCAACTCTAGCGGGGGTCCAAGAGACCCAGTACTTC. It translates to CASSPTLAGVQETQYF.